A single sample gave rise to the 17 T cell receptor beta chains below, sequenced in a study of cytomegalovirus exposure and HLA in healthy donors. Repertoires were generated with immunoSEQ multiplex PCR, while TCRdb's copy carries only in-frame clones and drops some. The sample comprises 130,000 to 150,000 clones, over 80% of which are singletons, and less than 8% rests with the top ten. The specimen sequenced was PBMCs. These receptor sequences come from a woman aged 25 to 39 in good health and CMV-seropositive.

The chain carries TRBV2 and TRBJ2-3, with 11 nucleotides matching TRBD2. This CDR3 contains 17 residues. V dropped 7 bases and J dropped 2; count of bases not matched to a gene: 11. Germline loops: CDR1 SNHLY, CDR2 FYNNEI. The CDR3: CASNPSASGGTTDTQYF. The CDR3 region has the DNA TGTGCCAGCAACCCCTCGGCTAGCGGGGGGACCACAGATACGCAGTATTTT.

The chain is built from TRBV7-9 and TRBJ2-7, with unresolved D. Trimming left V 3 bases short and J 1 base short, with 16 bases between. This CDR3 has 16 residues. The germline V gene has CDR1 SEHNR and CDR2 FQNEAQ (reference sequence). As DNA, the CDR3 is TGTGCCAGCAGCTTCTTTACCTCTATGACATCCTACGAGCAGTACTTC. Protein product: CASSFFTSMTSYEQYF.

The rearrangement links TRBV10-3 to TRBJ2-5; possibly TRBD1 for D (5 bases). The V and J ends lost 4 bases and 2 bases respectively, with 11 bases between them. CDR1 ENHRY and CDR2 SYGVKD come from the germline V gene. CDR3 length equals 14 residues. The CDR3 bases are TGTGCCATCAGTGGAAAAGGGGATCAAGAGACCCAGTACTTC. Its translation: CAISGKGDQETQYF.

The V call is TRBV5-1, the J call TRBJ2-1; 8 nucleotides match TRBD2. The CDR3 has 18 amino acids. Germline CDR1 and CDR2: SGHRS and YFSETQ. J lost 0 bases, V lost 0 bases, and 8 bases had no gene match. CDR3 amino acids: CASSLASGGPPSYNEQFF. CDR3 DNA sequence: TGCGCCAGCAGCTTGGCGTCGGGAGGGCCCCCCTCCTACAATGAGCAGTTCTTC. Full variable domain (rest looked up from reference TRBV5-1 and TRBJ2-1): KAGVTQTPRYLIKTRGQQVTLSCSPISGHRSVSWYQQTPGQGLQFLFEYFSETQRNKGNFPGRFSGRQFSNSRSEMNVSTLELGDSALYLCASSLASGGPPSYNEQFFGPGTRLTVL.

The rearrangement links TRBV6-5 to TRBJ1-2; 7 bases line up with TRBD1. Germline V gene sequence: CDR1 MNHEY, CDR2 SVGAGI. Trimming cost V 6 bases and J 7 bases; bases outside gene matches: 11. The CDR3 has 14 amino acids. The DNA of the CDR3 is TGTGCCAGCAGGATCCCAGGGGGGAGTTCTGGCTACACCTTC. Translation: CASRIPGGSSGYTF.

The chain joins TRBV4-2 to TRBJ2-5; 10 bases fit TRBD2. This CDR3 comprises 14 residues. Germline V gene data show CDR1 as LGHNA and CDR2 as YNFKEQ. V was pared by 2 bases and J by 3 bases, with 0 bases of the junction left unmatched. The CDR3 DNA sequence: TGTGCCAGCAGCCAAAGCGGGGGGGAAGAGACCCAGTACTTC. Residues: CASSQSGGEETQYF.

This chain joins TRBV7-6 and TRBJ2-7; the D gene is possibly TRBD1 (6 bases). CDR1 is SGHVS and CDR2 is FNYEAQ in the germline V gene. This CDR3 comprises 13 residues. Trimming pared 5 bases from V and 2 bases from J, leaving 10 bases between. The CDR3, as DNA: TGTGCCAGCAGCGCCAGGGACACCTACGAGCAGTACTTC. Its translation: CASSARDTYEQYF. Based on the CDR3 plus reference TRBV7-6 and TRBJ2-7, the full variable domain is GAGVSQSPRYKVTKRGQDVALRCDPISGHVSLYWYRQALGQGPEFLTYFNYEAQQDKSGLPNDRFSAERPEGSISTLTIQRTEQRDSAMYRCASSARDTYEQYFGPGTRLTVT.

V usage is TRBV14 and J usage is TRBJ2-7; 7 bases are shared with TRBD1. Germline V CDR1 and CDR2: SGHDN, FVKESK. J was trimmed by 4 bases and V by 4 bases; bases with no gene match: 7. This CDR3 has 14 amino acids. CDR3 DNA sequence: TGTGCCAGCAGCCGCGACAGGGTTCGGTACGAGCAGTACTTC. Its protein product is CASSRDRVRYEQYF.

V gene TRBV15 combines with J gene TRBJ2-1; 9 bases are shared with TRBD2. The trim removed 0 bases at V and 2 bases at J, leaving 8 bases unmatched. Germline V gene sequence: CDR1 LNHNV, CDR2 YYDKDF (reference sequence). The CDR3 has 18 amino acids. DNA of the CDR3: TGTGCCACCAGCAGAGATGGGCGAATAGCGGGAGCCTACAATGAGCAGTTCTTC. This codes for CATSRDGRIAGAYNEQFF.

The V call is TRBV19, the J call TRBJ1-6; D ambiguous. Germline lookup yields CDR1 LNHDA and CDR2 SQIVND (reference sequence). This CDR3 spans 16 amino acids. V was cut by 3 bases and J by 9 bases, with 18 bases left in between. This CDR3 is CASSIVPPPRFSPLHF. In nucleotides, the CDR3 is TGTGCCAGTAGTATCGTCCCACCCCCCCGGTTTTCACCCCTCCACTTT.

The chain has TRBV6-7 and TRBJ2-3; D may be TRBD1 (6 bases). TRBV6-7 carries the ORF label, with uncertain function. This CDR3 comprises 14 residues. V lost 9 bases and J lost 1, with 14 bases in between. Here the CDR3 reads CARDQQGCTDTQYF. DNA of the CDR3: TGTGCCAGAGACCAACAGGGCTGCACAGATACGCAGTATTTT.

This clone showed up just once. This chain joins TRBV2 and TRBJ1-1, with 10 bases identical to TRBD1. The CDR3 sequence is 16 residues long. After removal of 5 bases from V and 1 base from J, the junction contained 7 bases not matched to a gene. Per germline, CDR1 SNHLY and CDR2 FYNNEI. CDR3 in amino acids: CASSPWGTGANTEAFF. The CDR3 nucleotides read TGTGCCAGCAGTCCGTGGGGGACAGGGGCGAACACTGAAGCTTTCTTT. Full variable domain (rest looked up from reference TRBV2 and TRBJ1-1): EPEVTQTPSHQVTQMGQEVILRCVPISNHLYFYWYRQILGQKVEFLVSFYNNEISEKSEIFDDQFSVERPDGSNFTLKIRSTKLEDSAMYFCASSPWGTGANTEAFFGQGTRLTVV.

The chain combines TRBV28 with TRBJ1-5; D unresolved. V was clipped by 4 bases and J by 4 bases, with 11 bases between them. Germline V lookup: CDR1 MDHEN, CDR2 SYDVKM. This CDR3 has 14 residues. CDR3 amino acids: CASSYGVGNQPQHF. CDR3 DNA: TGTGCCAGCAGTTACGGGGTTGGGAATCAGCCCCAGCATTTT.

The gene calls are TRBV2 and TRBJ1-4; no clear D gene. Germline V gene lookup returns CDR1 SNHLY and CDR2 FYNNEI. There are 16 residues in the CDR3. V dropped 3 bases and J dropped 5 bases, with 16 bases sitting between them. CDR3 sequence (DNA): TGTGCCAGCAGTGAGTATGAAGAACTGCTAAATGAAAAACTGTTTTTT. This sequence encodes CASSEYEELLNEKLFF.

The chain uses TRBV15 and TRBJ2-7; 8 bases are a match to TRBD1. Germline-derived CDR1 and CDR2 are LNHNV and YYDKDF (reference sequence). The J segment lost 3 bases and the V segment lost 2 bases, leaving 6 bases of the junction unmatched. The CDR3 runs to 15 residues. The CDR3 is CATSRSRGLGYEQYF. As DNA, the CDR3 is TGTGCCACCAGCAGAAGCAGGGGGCTGGGCTACGAGCAGTACTTC.

CDR3 in DNA: TGCGCCAGCAGCGTACAGGGGGCAGCAGAGACCCAGTACTTC. This sequence encodes CASSVQGAAETQYF. The chain joins TRBV5-1 to TRBJ2-5; 9 positions match TRBD1. Trimming took 4 bases from V and 4 from J; bases not matched to a gene: 5. Germline-derived CDR1 and CDR2 are SGHRS and YFSETQ. The CDR3 length is 14 residues.

The count of this clone is one. The chain has TRBV15 and TRBJ1-1; D is possibly TRBD1 (5 bases). The CDR3 covers 14 residues. Germline V gives CDR1 LNHNV, CDR2 YYDKDF (reference sequence). V was pared by 5 bases and J by 6 bases, with 16 bases between. For the CDR3, the DNA is TGTGCCACCAGCTACGCCGGGGGGTCGGCTGAAGCTTTCTTT. Translation: CATSYAGGSAEAFF.